A selection of T cell receptor beta chains follows, all from one sample in a study of cytomegalovirus exposure and HLA in healthy donors. Using immunoSEQ multiplex PCR, the repertoire was profiled, and TCRdb retains in-frame clones only, with some absent. The table lists fewer than 150,000 clones, more than 75% of them singletons. Sequenced: PBMCs. These receptors were collected from a young man in good health and CMV-seronegative. Each CDR3 is given with its conserved first and last residue. The D gene is left open where the match is weak. Some rows have no size entry. The others give once, few or many, or a class for an expanded clone.

V gene: TRBV28
D gene: TRBD1
J gene: TRBJ2-2
clone size: .
CDR3 DNA: TGTGCCAGCAGTGGACGGACAGGGTCGAACACCGGGGAGCTGTTTTTT
CDR3 protein: CASSGRTGSNTGELFF

V gene: TRBV7-6
D gene: .
J gene: TRBJ2-3
clone size: .
CDR3 DNA: TGTGCCAGCAGCCTTGGGGGGGGGCTCTTAGTAGCAGATACGCAGTATTTT
CDR3 protein: CASSLGGGLLVADTQYF

V gene: TRBV6-5
D gene: .
J gene: TRBJ2-1
clone size: .
CDR3 DNA: TGTGCCAGCAGCCCAACTGGCAGGCCCAACAATGAGCAGTTCTTC
CDR3 protein: CASSPTGRPNNEQFF

V gene: TRBV15
D gene: TRBD1
J gene: TRBJ2-7
clone size: .
CDR3 DNA: TGTGCCACCAGCAGCCGACAGGGGGGCTACGAGCAGTACTTC
CDR3 protein: CATSSRQGGYEQYF

V gene: TRBV9
D gene: TRBD2
J gene: TRBJ2-7
clone size: .
CDR3 DNA: TGTGCCAGCAGCCCATGGACTAGCGGGACCCGACGGGAGCAGTACTTC
CDR3 protein: CASSPWTSGTRREQYF

V gene: TRBV11-1
D gene: TRBD1
J gene: TRBJ1-1
clone size: .
CDR3 DNA: TGTGCCAGCAAAAATTTATACGGGACAGCGAACACTGAAGCTTTCTTT
CDR3 protein: CASKNLYGTANTEAFF

V gene: TRBV20-1
D gene: .
J gene: TRBJ2-3
clone size: .
CDR3 DNA: TGCAGTGCTAGGCCAGCGGATACGCAGTATTTT
CDR3 protein: CSARPADTQYF

V gene: TRBV9
D gene: .
J gene: TRBJ2-3
clone size: .
CDR3 DNA: TGTGCCAGCAGCGTAGGGGGAGGTGAGGGCACAGATACGCAGTATTTT
CDR3 protein: CASSVGGGEGTDTQYF

V gene: TRBV5-6
D gene: .
J gene: TRBJ1-2
clone size: once
CDR3 DNA: TGTGCCAGCAGCTTGACCTCAGGGGAAGCTGAAGGCTACACCTTC
CDR3 protein: CASSLTSGEAEGYTF

V gene: TRBV10-3
D gene: .
J gene: TRBJ1-1
clone size: .
CDR3 DNA: TGTGCCATCAGTGAATTCGGACTTACGGGGAGGAGCACTGAAGCTTTCTTT
CDR3 protein: CAISEFGLTGRSTEAFF

V gene: TRBV27
D gene: .
J gene: TRBJ2-2
clone size: .
CDR3 DNA: TGTGCCAGCAGTCATCAGGCTTTACAGGGGAGGACCGGGGAGCTGTTTTTT
CDR3 protein: CASSHQALQGRTGELFF

V gene: TRBV7-8
D gene: TRBD1
J gene: TRBJ1-5
clone size: .
CDR3 DNA: TGTGCCAGCAGCGGACAGGGGGCAATTCAGCCCCAGCATTTT
CDR3 protein: CASSGQGAIQPQHF

V gene: TRBV2
D gene: .
J gene: TRBJ2-7
clone size: .
CDR3 DNA: TGTGCCAGCAGGAGGGGGACCCCCTACGAGCAGTACTTC
CDR3 protein: CASRRGTPYEQYF

V gene: TRBV15
D gene: TRBD2
J gene: TRBJ2-1
clone size: .
CDR3 DNA: TGTGCCACCAGCAGACATCCAGGGTCGCCCAATCTAGCGGGGGAATACAATGAGCAGTTCTTC
CDR3 protein: CATSRHPGSPNLAGEYNEQFF

V gene: TRBV5-1
D gene: .
J gene: TRBJ1-1
clone size: few
CDR3 DNA: TGCGCCAGCAGCTTGGTAGTAGGGGAGGACACTGAAGCTTTCTTT
CDR3 protein: CASSLVVGEDTEAFF

V gene: TRBV6-1
D gene: TRBD1
J gene: TRBJ1-4
clone size: many
CDR3 DNA: TGTGCCAGCAAGACAGGGGAAAATGAAAAACTGTTTTTT
CDR3 protein: CASKTGENEKLFF

V gene: TRBV13
D gene: .
J gene: TRBJ1-1
clone size: few
CDR3 DNA: TGTGCCAGCAGCTTAGTCGGCGGGAACACTGAAGCTTTCTTT
CDR3 protein: CASSLVGGNTEAFF

V gene: TRBV5-4
D gene: TRBD1
J gene: TRBJ1-2
clone size: .
CDR3 DNA: TGTGCCAGCAGCGGGACAGGGAACTATGGCTACACCTTC
CDR3 protein: CASSGTGNYGYTF

V gene: TRBV9
D gene: .
J gene: TRBJ1-2
clone size: .
CDR3 DNA: TGTGCCAGCAGCGTATCCGGGAACAACTATGGCTACACCTTC
CDR3 protein: CASSVSGNNYGYTF

V gene: TRBV5-4
D gene: TRBD1
J gene: TRBJ2-2
clone size: once
CDR3 DNA: TGTGCCAGCAGCCTGGGACAGAGGAACACCGGGGAGCTGTTTTTT
CDR3 protein: CASSLGQRNTGELFF

V gene: TRBV25-1
D gene: .
J gene: TRBJ1-2
clone size: .
CDR3 DNA: TGTGCCAGCAGTGAATCCGTCTATGGCTACACCTTC
CDR3 protein: CASSESVYGYTF

V gene: TRBV19
D gene: .
J gene: TRBJ1-5
clone size: .
CDR3 DNA: TGTGCCAGTAGTAGGACACCAAATAGCAATCAGCCCCAGCATTTT
CDR3 protein: CASSRTPNSNQPQHF

V gene: TRBV5-6
D gene: TRBD2
J gene: TRBJ2-5
clone size: .
CDR3 DNA: TGTGCCAGCAGCCGGCCGGGACTAGCGGGGGGGGACACAGAGACCCAGTACTTC
CDR3 protein: CASSRPGLAGGDTETQYF

V gene: TRBV5-5
D gene: .
J gene: TRBJ1-2
clone size: .
CDR3 DNA: TGTGCCAGCAGCTTGGTTAGTAACTATGGCTACACCTTC
CDR3 protein: CASSLVSNYGYTF

V gene: TRBV5-6
D gene: .
J gene: TRBJ1-3
clone size: .
CDR3 DNA: TGTGCCAGCAGCTCTTTAGCCAGGGGTGACTCTGGAAACACCATATATTTT
CDR3 protein: CASSSLARGDSGNTIYF

V gene: TRBV6-1
D gene: .
J gene: TRBJ1-2
clone size: .
CDR3 DNA: TGTGCCACCGCCGGACAGCGATATGGCTACACCTTC
CDR3 protein: CATAGQRYGYTF

V gene: TRBV9
D gene: TRBD1
J gene: TRBJ2-7
clone size: .
CDR3 DNA: TGTGCCAGCAGCGTAGCGACAGGGCTATCCTACGAGCAGTACTTC
CDR3 protein: CASSVATGLSYEQYF